This T cell receptor beta chain appears in the sequencing data of a study of T cell repertoires in cytomegalovirus infection. General study findings and limits: Of the TCR beta families, the public ones yielded a cumulative frequency that identified carriers of CMV plus the relevant HLA.

This clonotype was counted only a few times. Antigen specificity is unknown. In TCRdb, the reads were re-called with MiXCR into one record per CDR3 protein. Among approximately 250,000 distinct CDR3 sequences listed, 20% to 25% were seen once. CDR3 length: 14 amino acids. CDR1 is MNHEY, CDR2 SMNVEV, per germline (reference sequence). Trimming pared 2 bases from V and 3 bases from J, leaving 8 bases between. The rearrangement links TRBV27 to TRBJ1-5, with D possibly TRBD1 on 5 matching bases. The receptor's source is a human donor in good health (CMV status not recorded). Some clones in this sample may be carry-over from other donors' samples. Sample: CD8+ T cells from PBMCs. CDR3: CASSLQGPNQPQHF. CDR3 coding DNA: TGTGCCAGCAGTTTACAGGGACCCAATCAGCCCCAGCATTTT.